Listed here are 13 T cell receptor beta chains from one sample, sequenced in a study of molecular identifiers for immune sequencing clone quantification. In TCRdb, the PCR reads were re-called with MiXCR into one record per CDR3 protein. This table holds about 510,000 distinct CDR3 sequences, about 22% found once. The specimen sequenced was naive CD8+ T cells from blood, with Jurkat cell RNA spiked in. Subset meaning: FACS-sorted CD8+CD4-CCR7+CD45RA+ naive T cells. The receptor set was obtained from a human donor in good health. Some libraries in this study had Jurkat cell RNA spiked in.

This clonotype appeared a few times. One end of the junction is discordant with germline, which a read error may explain. The chain links TRBV2 to TRBJ2-2, with D possibly being TRBD2 (6 bases). Germline V gene lookup returns CDR1 SNHLY and CDR2 FYNNEI. The CDR3 is 14 residues long. Here the CDR3 reads CASSAWNAGGELFF. In nucleotides, the CDR3 is TGTGCCAGCAGTGCCTGGAACGCCGGCGGGGAACTGTTTTTT.

This clonotype was found many times. V gene TRBV30 combines with J gene TRBJ2-7, with D uncertain. This CDR3 spans 12 amino acids. The ends were cut back, 0 bases at V and 7 bases at J, with 10 bases in the middle. CDR1 and CDR2 from the germline V gene are GTSNPN and SVGIG (reference sequence). The CDR3 reads CAWSVTPGEQYF. The CDR3 nucleotides read TGTGCCTGGAGTGTTACGCCTGGTGAGCAGTACTTC.

Worth noting for this clonotype: A much more abundant neighbour one base away suggests this may be a read error. The J gene is TRBJ1-1, the V gene TRBV6-2 or TRBV6-3; D remains unclear. The V and J ends lost 2 bases and 4 bases respectively, with 5 bases between them. The length of the CDR3 is 12 residues. Germline V CDR1 and CDR2: MNHEY, SVGEGT. CDR3 sequence: CASSYRTTEAFF. The CDR3 nucleotides are TGTGCCAGCAGTTACAGGACCACTGAAGCTTTCTTT.

This clonotype was observed a few times. The chain's CDR3 is CASSWTGYTQYF. The DNA of the CDR3 is TGTGCCAGCAGTTGGACAGGGTATACGCAGTATTTT. The chain employs TRBV28 and TRBJ2-3; 8 nucleotides match TRBD1. The CDR3 runs to 12 residues. Germline lookup yields CDR1 MDHEN and CDR2 SYDVKM. V lost 4 bases and J lost 7; bases outside the gene matches: 1.

In its sample, this clonotype was seen many times. The V and J genes are TRBV12-3 or TRBV12-4 and TRBJ2-3; 12 nucleotides match TRBD2. The CDR3 runs 17 residues. V gave up 5 bases and J gave up 6 bases; unmatched junction bases: 12. CDR3 sequence: CASSDPSGGAVGDTQYF. Here the CDR3 DNA reads TGTGCCAGCAGTGACCCTAGCGGGGGGGCGGTAGGGGATACGCAGTATTTT.

The rearrangement links TRBV7-9 to TRBJ1-1; 10 nucleotides agree with TRBD1. Germline V gene sequence: CDR1 SEHNR, CDR2 FQNEAQ (reference sequence). Losses at the gene ends were 5 bases for V and 4 bases for J; bases not matched to a gene: 7. The CDR3 loop spans 15 amino acids. This chain's CDR3 is CASSAWDRGGTEAFF. CDR3 DNA sequence: TGTGCCAGCAGCGCTTGGGACAGGGGAGGCACTGAAGCTTTCTTT.

The CDR3 protein is CATSANRDLYNEQFF. In DNA, the CDR3 is TGTGCCACCAGCGCAAACAGGGATTTATACAATGAGCAGTTCTTC. The rearrangement uses TRBV15 and TRBJ2-1; maybe TRBD1 (6 bases). The V gene's germline CDR1 is LNHNV and CDR2 YYDKDF (reference sequence). With 5 bases removed from V and 4 bases from J, the gap between germline ends came to 15 bases. This CDR3 comprises 15 residues.

This clonotype was detected ten times or more. This chain uses TRBV6-2 or TRBV6-3 with TRBJ1-1; the D is unclear. Per the germline V gene, CDR1 is MNHEY and CDR2 is SVGEGT. This CDR3 is built from 15 residues. V was cut by 7 bases and J by 2 bases, with 17 bases left in between. CDR3 loop: CASNPTVTLNTEAFF. The CDR3 DNA is TGTGCCAGCAACCCCACGGTAACCTTAAACACTGAAGCTTTCTTT.

The rearrangement uses TRBV6-1 and TRBJ1-6; perhaps TRBD1 as D (5 bases). Germline assignment: CDR1 MNHNS and CDR2 SASEGT. The CDR3 totals 15 residues. V lost 2 bases, J lost 11 bases, and 16 bases lay in between. CDR3 sequence reads: CASSEFRGAGPPLHF. DNA of the CDR3: TGTGCCAGCAGTGAATTTCGAGGGGCCGGTCCACCCCTCCACTTT.

The table lists this clonotype with many counts. The chain employs TRBV28 and TRBJ2-3, with D possibly matching TRBD2 (5 bases). The V and J ends lost 4 bases and 5 bases respectively, with 13 bases between them. CDR1 is MDHEN, CDR2 SYDVKM, per germline. The length of the CDR3 is 14 residues. Here the CDR3 reads CASSSERGIDTQYF. CDR3 sequence (DNA): TGTGCCAGCAGTTCCGAGCGAGGGATAGATACGCAGTATTTT.

V usage is TRBV12-3 or TRBV12-4 and J usage is TRBJ2-1; 8 bases agree with TRBD2. The V segment lost 6 bases and the J segment 8 bases; nucleotides outside the gene matches: 9. The CDR3 spans 14 residues. The DNA of the CDR3 is TGTGCCAGCAGACCCGCGGGGACTAGGGATGAGCAGTTCTTC. Protein sequence: CASRPAGTRDEQFF.

The CDR3 protein is CSARGQVTYEQYF. The CDR3 region has the DNA TGCAGTGCTAGAGGACAGGTAACCTACGAGCAGTACTTC. This chain links TRBV20-1 with TRBJ2-7, with D tentatively TRBD1 (6 bases). The V gene's germline CDR1 is DFQATT and CDR2 SNEGSKA (reference sequence). Trimming pared 1 base from V and 2 bases from J, leaving 9 bases between. This CDR3 has 13 amino acids.

This chain links TRBV9 with TRBJ1-6; a possible D gene is TRBD1 (5 bases). Trimming shortened V by 5 bases and J by 7 bases, and 13 bases separated the two germline ends. Germline V lookup: CDR1 SGDLS, CDR2 YYNGEE. The CDR3 has 14 amino acids. The CDR3: CASREGTSNSPLHF. CDR3 nucleotides: TGTGCCAGCAGGGAGGGGACTTCGAATTCACCCCTCCACTTT.